This T cell receptor beta chain is drawn from a study of blood T cell repertoires in COVID-19. Study details: Specimens from acute and convalescent COVID-19 originated in the United States, Italy and Spain.

The CDR3 totals 15 residues. V was cut by 3 bases and J by 5 bases, with 16 bases left in between. Germline V gene sequence: CDR1 KGHSH, CDR2 LQKENI. Original processing methods: Estimation of nucleated cell counts was performed using reference gene primer amplification. Clones were read by immunoSEQ multiplex PCR, and TCRdb kept only the in-frame ones, dropping some. The V and J calls and clone size were taken over from that table, and D and trimming were inferred from the DNA. The sample lists approximately 280,000 clones, roughly 90% occurring once. The chain recombines TRBV18 with TRBJ2-5; the D gene is possibly TRBD2 (6 bases). This receptor was taken from a man aged 45-60 years with acute or convalescent COVID-19. The sample comprised peripheral blood. The CDR3 sequence is CASSPRRVLGETQYF. DNA of the CDR3: TGTGCCAGCTCACCGAGGAGGGTCCTCGGGGAGACCCAGTACTTC.